This T cell receptor beta chain was profiled in a study of tumor-infiltrating lymphocytes in primary liver carcinoma. DNA and RNA were both co-extracted from approximately 20-30 mg of bulk tissue that had not been sorted. Germline-derived CDR1 and CDR2 are SQVTM and ANQGSEA. The CDR3 is 15 amino acids. Trimming took 6 bases from V and 10 from J; bases not matched to a gene: 17. Synthesis of TCR beta cDNA was carried out from about 0.55 ug total RNA with a constant-region primer. What produced the TCR beta libraries was three nested multiplex PCR rounds using slightly modified ARM-PCR. TRBV1-TRBV30 forward primers paired with a C-beta reverse primer were used in the first two PCR rounds, which ran approximately 11 cycles each. TCRdb recomputed calls from the multiplex PCR reads with MiXCR, one row per CDR3 protein. The sample records tens of thousands of distinct CDR3 sequences, about three quarters being singletons.

What was sequenced was tumor-adjacent normal liver tissue. V is TRBV29-1 and J is TRBJ2-2, with 7 bases lining up with TRBD2. The source of this sequence is a man aged 35-49 years with primary liver carcinoma and hepatitis B virus infection. The CDR3 spells CSVECPGLGSVELFF. The CDR3 region has the DNA TGCAGCGTGGAGTGCCCTGGACTAGGGTCCGTGGAGCTGTTTTTT.